This T cell receptor beta chain was sequenced during a study of blood T cell repertoires in COVID-19. Study-wide context: Some COVID-19 samples were acute and others convalescent; all came from the United States, Italy and Spain. PBMCs, B-cell-depleted T cells, or T cells provided the cDNA or gDNA that made up the material.

Per the authors' pipeline: Amplification from reference gene primers served as the basis for estimated nucleated cell counts. Some clones are missing from TCRdb's copy, which holds only in-frame ones; the method was immunoSEQ multiplex PCR. From that table come the V and J calls and clone size; the DNA was used to work out D and trimming. In the table there are about 32,000 clones, more than 85% of which are singletons. Germline values: CDR1 ENHRY, CDR2 SYGVKD. This CDR3 comprises 16 residues. V was shortened by 3 bases and J by 0 bases, with 12 bases between the two germline ends. V gene TRBV10-3 combines with J gene TRBJ2-1; D not resolved. This TCR was sampled from a male donor with active COVID-19. Sample: peripheral blood. CDR3 loop: CAISETVGSSYNEQFF. The CDR3 DNA reads TGTGCCATCAGTGAAACCGTCGGTTCCTCCTACAATGAGCAGTTCTTC.